This T cell receptor beta chain emerged from a study of blood T cells in healthy people across ages. Whole-study findings and limits: It was held that the diversity estimates obtained from one million T cells were underestimates. Possibly, changes in expanded clonotypes were confounded because donor CMV status was unknown.

This clonotype occurred a few times. Its specificity is unknown. Germline V gene data show CDR1 as SGHVS and CDR2 as FQNEAQ. The CDR3 length is 11 residues. Trimming took off 5 bases at V and 10 bases at J, with 9 bases between the two ends. A second PCR of about 7 to 12 cycles used a sample-barcoded 5' primer and a J-beta primer mix. Each cDNA molecule was tagged by a template-switch adaptor with 12 random nucleotides. TCRdb re-called the 5' RACE reads through MiXCR, storing one row per CDR3 protein. Among about 730,000 distinct CDR3 sequences, 43% were seen once, and the ten largest hold less than 25%.

What was sequenced was blood. The origin of this receptor is a woman aged 55-70 years in good health. This chain connects TRBV7-8 to TRBJ2-1; a possible D gene is TRBD2 (6 bases). CDR3 DNA: TGTGCCAGCAGCCATGGGAGGGAGCAGTTCTTC. Its protein is CASSHGREQFF.